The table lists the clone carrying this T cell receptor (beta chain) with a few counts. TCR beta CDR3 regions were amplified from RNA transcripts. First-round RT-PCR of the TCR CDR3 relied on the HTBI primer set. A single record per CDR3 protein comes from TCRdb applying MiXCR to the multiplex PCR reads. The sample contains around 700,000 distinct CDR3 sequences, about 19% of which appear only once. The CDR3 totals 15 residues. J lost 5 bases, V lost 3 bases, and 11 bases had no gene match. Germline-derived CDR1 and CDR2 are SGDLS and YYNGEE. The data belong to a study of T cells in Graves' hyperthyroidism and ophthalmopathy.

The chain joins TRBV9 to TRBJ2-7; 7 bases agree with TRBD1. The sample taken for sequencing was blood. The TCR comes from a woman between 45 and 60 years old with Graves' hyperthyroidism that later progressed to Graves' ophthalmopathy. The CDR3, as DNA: TGTGCCAGCAGCGGAAGTACTCAGGGGGTCCACGAGCAGTACTTC. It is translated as CASSGSTQGVHEQYF.